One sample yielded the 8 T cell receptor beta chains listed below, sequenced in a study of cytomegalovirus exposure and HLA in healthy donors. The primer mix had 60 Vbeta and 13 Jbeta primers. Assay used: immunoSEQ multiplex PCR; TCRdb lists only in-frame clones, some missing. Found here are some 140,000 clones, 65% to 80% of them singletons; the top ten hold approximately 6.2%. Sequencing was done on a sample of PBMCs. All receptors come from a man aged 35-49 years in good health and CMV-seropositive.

The chain's CDR3 is CASSLEMGTRDGYTF. CDR3 DNA sequence: TGCGCCAGCAGCTTGGAGATGGGGACTCGGGATGGCTACACCTTC. The V call is TRBV5-1, the J call TRBJ1-2; D possibly corresponds to TRBD1 (5 bases). The CDR3 contains 15 residues. V was shortened by 0 bases and J by 6 bases, with 15 bases between the two germline ends. Germline assignment: CDR1 SGHRS and CDR2 YFSETQ. The full variable domain, its missing parts supplied by reference TRBV5-1 and TRBJ1-2, is KAGVTQTPRYLIKTRGQQVTLSCSPISGHRSVSWYQQTPGQGLQFLFEYFSETQRNKGNFPGRFSGRQFSNSRSEMNVSTLELGDSALYLCASSLEMGTRDGYTFGSGTRLTVV.

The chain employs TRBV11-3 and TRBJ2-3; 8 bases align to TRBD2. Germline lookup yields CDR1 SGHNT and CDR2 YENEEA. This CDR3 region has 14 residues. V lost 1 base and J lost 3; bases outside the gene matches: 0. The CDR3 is CASSLGGGTDTQYF. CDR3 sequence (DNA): TGTGCCAGCAGCTTAGGCGGGGGGACAGATACGCAGTATTTT. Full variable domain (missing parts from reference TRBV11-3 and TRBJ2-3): EAGVVQSPRYKIIEKKQPVAFWCNPISGHNTLYWYLQNLGQGPELLIRYENEEAVDDSQLPKDRFSAERLKGVDSTLKIQPAELGDSAVYLCASSLGGGTDTQYFGPGTRLTVL.

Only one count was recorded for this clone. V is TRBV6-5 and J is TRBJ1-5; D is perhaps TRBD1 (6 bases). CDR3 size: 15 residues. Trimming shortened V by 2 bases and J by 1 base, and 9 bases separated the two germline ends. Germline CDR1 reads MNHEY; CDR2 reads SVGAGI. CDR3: CASSYDRSSNQPQHF. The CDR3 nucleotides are TGTGCCAGCAGTTACGACAGGTCGAGCAATCAGCCCCAGCATTTT.

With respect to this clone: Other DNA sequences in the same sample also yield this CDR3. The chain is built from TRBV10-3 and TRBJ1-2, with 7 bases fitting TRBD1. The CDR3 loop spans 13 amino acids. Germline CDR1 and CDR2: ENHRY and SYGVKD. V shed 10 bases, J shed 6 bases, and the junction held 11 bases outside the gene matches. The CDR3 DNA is TGTGCCAGCCGAGACAGGGAAGATAATGGCTACACCTTC. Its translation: CASRDREDNGYTF.

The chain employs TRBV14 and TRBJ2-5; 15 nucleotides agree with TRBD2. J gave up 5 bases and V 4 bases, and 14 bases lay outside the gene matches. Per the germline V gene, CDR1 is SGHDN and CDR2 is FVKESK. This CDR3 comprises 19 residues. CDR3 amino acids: CASSRFTGLAGGHGETQYF. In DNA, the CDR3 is TGTGCCAGCAGCCGATTCACCGGACTAGCGGGAGGGCATGGGGAGACCCAGTACTTC.

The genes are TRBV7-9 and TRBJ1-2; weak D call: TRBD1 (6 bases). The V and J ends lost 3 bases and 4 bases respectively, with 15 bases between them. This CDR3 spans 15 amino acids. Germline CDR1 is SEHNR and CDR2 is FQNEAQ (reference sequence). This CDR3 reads CASSLSTGHPYGYTF. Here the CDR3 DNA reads TGTGCCAGCAGCTTGAGTACGGGACATCCCTATGGCTACACCTTC.

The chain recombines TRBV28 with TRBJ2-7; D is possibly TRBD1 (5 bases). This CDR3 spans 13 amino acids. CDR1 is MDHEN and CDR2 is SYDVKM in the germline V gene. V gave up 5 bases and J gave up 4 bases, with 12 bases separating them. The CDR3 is CASSVGVRYEQYF. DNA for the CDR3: TGTGCCAGCAGTGTAGGGGTGAGGTACGAGCAGTACTTC.

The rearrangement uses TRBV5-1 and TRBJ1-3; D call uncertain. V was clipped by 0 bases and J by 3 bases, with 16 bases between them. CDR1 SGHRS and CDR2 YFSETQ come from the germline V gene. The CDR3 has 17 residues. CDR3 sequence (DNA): TGCGCCAGCAGCTTGGCCGTCTTCGGCGGGCGTGGAAACACCATATATTTT. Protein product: CASSLAVFGGRGNTIYF.